What follows is one TCR beta chain and its context. This sample stems from a study of CXCR3-negative and CXCR3-positive naive CD8 T cells. CDR3 size: 12 residues. Germline CDR1 reads LNHDA; CDR2 reads SQIVND (reference sequence). Each TRB cDNA library was prepared by 5' RACE (with UMI labels). TCRdb reprocessed the 5' RACE reads, with one entry per CDR3 protein and no DNA. The sample table includes about 45,000 distinct CDR3 sequences. The chain couples TRBV19 to TRBJ2-7. The TCR comes from a human donor in good health. Some clones in this sample may be carry-over from other donors' samples. Sequences were obtained from naive CXCR3- CD8+ T cells from blood. Subset in this sample: CD45RO-CCR7+CD27+CD95- naive CD8+ T cells lacking CXCR3 (TNR3-). CDR3 in amino acids: CASGVFPYEQYF.